Listed here are 32 T cell receptor beta chains from one sample, sequenced in a study of identical twins. TCRdb processed the 5' RACE reads anew with MiXCR; each CDR3 protein has one entry. The repertoire consists of roughly 750,000 distinct CDR3 sequences, with 20% to 25% occurring once and the leading ten covering over 4%. This same sample was also part of a study on T cells expressing NK-cell markers.

The source material was PBMCs. These receptors were collected from a woman between 18 and 29 years old in good health.

The gene calls are TRBV29-1 and TRBJ1-1; no reliable D call. The CDR3 length is 12 residues. Germline V CDR1 and CDR2: SQVTM, ANQGSEA. V was trimmed by 6 bases and J by 4 bases, leaving 12 bases between them. The CDR3 nucleotides read TGCAGCGTGATCCGGAGTGGCACTGAAGCTTTCTTT. Its translation is CSVIRSGTEAFF.

This rearrangement joins TRBV12-3 or TRBV12-4 to TRBJ2-7; 8 bases match TRBD1. With 8 bases clipped from V and 1 base from J, the junction kept 7 bases outside the gene matches. The CDR3 runs 14 residues. The CDR3 sequence: CASHDGQGSYEQYF. The CDR3 DNA is TGTGCCAGCCACGACGGACAGGGTTCCTACGAGCAGTACTTC.

Only a few counts were recorded for this clonotype. This rearrangement joins TRBV6-5 to TRBJ2-2, with 9 bases fitting TRBD2. The CDR3 consists of 18 residues. J lost 2 bases, V lost 5 bases, and 12 bases had no gene match. The V gene's germline CDR1 is MNHEY and CDR2 SVGAGI. CDR3 coding DNA: TGTGCCAGCAGTACTCGTCGAAGCGGGAGGAGAAACACCGGGGAGCTGTTTTTT. Protein sequence: CASSTRRSGRRNTGELFF.

This clonotype was seen many times. The chain joins TRBV20-1 to TRBJ2-7, with 11 bases identical to TRBD2. J lost 6 bases, V lost 3 bases, and 7 bases had no gene match. This CDR3 is 14 amino acids long. Germline CDR1 reads DFQATT; CDR2 reads SNEGSKA (reference sequence). CDR3 sequence (DNA): TGCAGTGCTAGGGCAACTAGCGGGAGTAGCGAGCAGTACTTC. This encodes CSARATSGSSEQYF.

This clonotype was observed a handful of times. The chain is built from TRBV7-7 and TRBJ2-5; 9 bases align to TRBD2. Germline CDR1 and CDR2: SSHAT and FNYEAQ (reference sequence). Germline trimming cut 5 bases from V and 1 base from J; bases unmatched to any gene: 11. The CDR3 loop spans 17 amino acids. The CDR3 bases are TGTGCCAGCAGCCCGGGCTTGGCTAGCGGGATCCAAGAGACCCAGTACTTC. Translation: CASSPGLASGIQETQYF.

This clonotype appeared a few times. The rearrangement uses TRBV12-3 or TRBV12-4 and TRBJ2-1; D is ambiguous. The germline V and J ends were trimmed by 2 bases and 8 bases, with 4 bases remaining between them. This CDR3 region has 11 residues. CDR3 residues: CASSLPHEQFF. CDR3 sequence (DNA): TGTGCCAGCAGTTTACCCCATGAGCAGTTCTTC.

This rearrangement joins TRBV12-3 or TRBV12-4 to TRBJ1-1, with D unresolved. The CDR3 runs to 15 residues. Trimming removed 11 bases from V and 0 bases from J, with 19 bases in between. CDR3 region: CAGKSTGSLNTEAFF. DNA for the CDR3: TGTGCCGGAAAATCTACGGGCTCGCTGAACACTGAAGCTTTCTTT.

V usage is TRBV5-5 and J usage is TRBJ2-7; D not resolved. V dropped 0 bases and J dropped 2 bases, with 9 bases sitting between them. CDR1 is SGHKS, CDR2 YYEKEE, per germline (reference sequence). The CDR3 covers 14 residues. The CDR3 DNA reads as TGTGCCAGCAGCTTGGCCTGGCAGACCTACGAGCAGTACTTC. The encoded protein is CASSLAWQTYEQYF.

The V call is TRBV12-3 or TRBV12-4, the J call TRBJ1-5, with no clear D. V lost 6 bases and J 3 bases, leaving 18 bases between the germline ends. CDR3 length: 16 amino acids. The chain's CDR3 is CASSTGPLSPNQPQHF. The DNA of the CDR3 is TGTGCCAGCAGCACCGGGCCCCTTTCTCCCAATCAGCCCCAGCATTTT.

At least ten counts were recorded for this clonotype. The J gene is TRBJ1-2, the V gene TRBV29-1, with unresolved D. V lost 1 base to trimming and J lost 8 bases, with 5 bases between them. CDR3 length equals 10 residues. The germline gives CDR1 SQVTM, CDR2 ANQGSEA. As DNA, the CDR3 is TGCAGCGTTGAAGGCCCCGGCTACACCTTC. Encoded protein: CSVEGPGYTF.

This chain uses TRBV5-1 with TRBJ1-2, with unresolved D. V was pared by 0 bases and J by 4 bases, with 10 bases between. Germline CDR1 SGHRS, CDR2 YFSETQ. This CDR3 has 14 residues. This CDR3 is CASSLEGSLYGYTF. CDR3 coding DNA: TGCGCCAGCAGCTTGGAGGGCAGTCTCTATGGCTACACCTTC.

The chain links TRBV7-7 to TRBJ2-7; TRBD2 is a possible D gene (6 bases). Germline values: CDR1 SSHAT, CDR2 FNYEAQ (reference sequence). CDR3 length: 13 amino acids. Trimming removed 5 bases from V and 1 base from J, with 9 bases in between. The CDR3 sequence: CASSPGESYEQYF. DNA of the CDR3: TGTGCCAGCAGCCCGGGGGAGTCCTACGAGCAGTACTTC.

This clonotype was seen ten or more times. The CDR3: CAISADRGGDQPQHF. The CDR3 DNA is TGTGCCATCAGTGCCGACAGGGGTGGGGATCAGCCCCAGCATTTT. The chain uses TRBV10-3 and TRBJ1-5; 8 bases are a match to TRBD1. The CDR3 contains 15 residues. Germline CDR1 ENHRY, CDR2 SYGVKD. V trimming: 4 bases; J trimming: 5 bases; junction bases outside the gene matches: 7.

This clonotype was seen more than once but under ten times. The chain joins TRBV4-3 to TRBJ1-6, with TRBD1 matching over 8 bases. V gave up 5 bases and J gave up 3 bases; unmatched junction bases: 15. CDR1 LGHNA and CDR2 YSLEER come from the germline V gene. The length of the CDR3 is 19 residues. The CDR3, as DNA: TGCGCCAGCAGCTTCCAAATTCCAGGGGGCTCGGGCTATAATTCACCCCTCCACTTT. Translation: CASSFQIPGGSGYNSPLHF.

This clonotype was observed many times. The chain employs TRBV9 and TRBJ2-5, with D tentatively TRBD2 (6 bases). Per germline, CDR1 SGDLS and CDR2 YYNGEE. Trimming took off 1 base at V and 5 bases at J, with 12 bases between the two ends. CDR3 length: 14 residues. The CDR3 DNA sequence: TGTGCCAGCAGCGTACGACTAGGTGCGGAGACCCAGTACTTC. This gives the protein CASSVRLGAETQYF.

This clonotype has a handful of counts. The chain links TRBV12-3 or TRBV12-4 to TRBJ1-1, with no clear D. V lost 0 bases to trimming and J lost 4 bases, with 12 bases between them. CDR3 length equals 15 residues. CDR3 nucleotide sequence: TGTGCCAGCAGTTTAGCGGAGGGATTGTTCACTGAAGCTTTCTTT. Translated, it gives CASSLAEGLFTEAFF.

V usage is TRBV20-1 and J usage is TRBJ2-5; D ambiguous. CDR1 DFQATT and CDR2 SNEGSKA come from the germline V gene (reference sequence). The CDR3 runs 12 residues. Trimming cost V 5 bases and J 5 bases, with 12 bases left between them. The CDR3 loop is CSAGILGETQYF. The CDR3 DNA is TGCAGTGCTGGGATTTTGGGCGAGACCCAGTACTTC.

This clonotype was detected ten times or more. The J gene is TRBJ2-4, the V gene TRBV12-3 or TRBV12-4; TRBD2 might be the D (6 bases). The CDR3 consists of 15 residues. With 9 bases removed from V and 0 bases from J, the gap between germline ends came to 15 bases. As DNA, the CDR3 is TGTGCCAGTGGGATAGCGGCCCTAGCCAAAAACATTCAGTACTTC. The encoded protein is CASGIAALAKNIQYF.

This clonotype was detected a few times. V is TRBV5-1 and J is TRBJ2-5, with a tentative D call TRBD2 (6 bases). This CDR3 has 13 amino acids. Trimming pared 2 bases from V and 5 bases from J, leaving 10 bases between. Per germline, CDR1 SGHRS and CDR2 YFSETQ. Here the CDR3 reads CASSFGSAETQYF. DNA for the CDR3: TGCGCCAGCAGCTTCGGGAGCGCCGAGACCCAGTACTTC.

This clonotype was seen repeatedly, ten times or more. The CDR3 protein is CASSRTSGGHEQYF. As DNA, the CDR3 is TGTGCCAGCAGCCGGACTAGCGGGGGCCACGAGCAGTACTTC. V usage is TRBV2 and J usage is TRBJ2-7; 13 bases agree with TRBD2. Trimming at V came to 6 bases and at J to 5 bases, leaving 4 bases not matched to a gene. CDR1 is SNHLY, CDR2 FYNNEI, per germline. The CDR3 runs 14 residues.

CDR3 DNA: TGCAGCGTTGATAGGGAGACTAGAACAGATACGCAGTATTTT. This translates into CSVDRETRTDTQYF. This chain uses TRBV29-1 with TRBJ2-3; D is possibly TRBD2 (6 bases). Trimming took off 3 bases at V and 3 bases at J, with 13 bases between the two ends. The CDR3 extends over 14 amino acids. Germline V gene lookup returns CDR1 SQVTM and CDR2 ANQGSEA.

The chain links TRBV5-1 to TRBJ2-5; 7 bases align to TRBD2. CDR1 SGHRS and CDR2 YFSETQ come from the germline V gene. The V gene end was trimmed by 2 bases and the J gene end by 1 base; junction bases not matched to a gene: 8. This CDR3 is 16 amino acids long. CDR3 sequence: CASSFGSLAPQETQYF. DNA of the CDR3: TGCGCCAGCAGCTTCGGGTCACTAGCGCCCCAAGAGACCCAGTACTTC.

For this clonotype: The junction shows a germline mismatch at one end, possibly a read error. J is TRBJ2-7 and V is TRBV29-1, with TRBD1 identical over 8 bases. CDR3 length equals 12 residues. Germline loops: CDR1 SQVTM, CDR2 ANQGSEA. CDR3 loop: CSVEDRDRPIVF. CDR3 nucleotides: TGCAGCGTTGAAGATAGGGACAGGCCGATAGTCTTC.

The chain is built from TRBV5-1 and TRBJ2-1, with a tentative D call TRBD2 (5 bases). The CDR3 is 13 amino acids. Germline CDR1 SGHRS, CDR2 YFSETQ. The V end was cut by 2 bases, the J end by 10 bases, with 13 bases between. CDR3 region: CASSFLLAHEQFF. The CDR3 DNA is TGCGCCAGCAGCTTTCTTCTAGCACACGAGCAGTTCTTC.

The chain joins TRBV9 to TRBJ2-7, with D perhaps matching TRBD1 (6 bases). The germline V gene has CDR1 SGDLS and CDR2 YYNGEE. Between the trimmed V and J ends, which lost 3 bases and 9 bases, there was a span of 16 bases. This CDR3 comprises 13 residues. CDR3 amino acids: CASSADRTMRQYF. In nucleotides, the CDR3 is TGTGCCAGCAGCGCTGACAGGACGATGAGGCAGTACTTC.

In this sample, this clonotype turned up a few times. The chain carries TRBV11-2 and TRBJ1-4; D gene ambiguous. The CDR3 totals 14 residues. Germline values: CDR1 SGHAT, CDR2 FQNNGV. Trimming took 7 bases from V and 4 from J, leaving 13 bases between them. In DNA form, the CDR3 reads TGTGCCAGCACTCAACCTTGGGGTAATGAAAAACTGTTTTTT. Translating it yields CASTQPWGNEKLFF.

This chain links TRBV4-2 with TRBJ2-1, with D hard to call. V was trimmed by 0 bases and J by 0 bases, leaving 6 bases between them. Germline CDR1 reads LGHNA; CDR2 reads YNFKEQ. The CDR3 loop spans 15 amino acids. The CDR3 reads CASSQEPGSYNEQFF. CDR3 DNA sequence: TGTGCCAGCAGCCAAGAGCCTGGCTCCTACAATGAGCAGTTCTTC.

This clonotype was observed many times. Here the CDR3 DNA reads TGCAGTGCTAGGACAGGTCTTCAGCCCCAGCATTTT. Its translation is CSARTGLQPQHF. This chain connects TRBV20-1 to TRBJ1-5, with D possibly TRBD1 on 6 matching bases. The CDR3 consists of 12 residues. The germline V gene has CDR1 DFQATT and CDR2 SNEGSKA (reference sequence). V was shortened by 3 bases and J by 6 bases, with 9 bases between the two germline ends.

The chain employs TRBV11-2 and TRBJ2-3; D ambiguous. The CDR3 totals 16 residues. Germline assignment: CDR1 SGHAT and CDR2 FQNNGV. The germline V and J ends were trimmed by 0 bases and 4 bases, with 14 bases remaining between them. Here the CDR3 DNA reads TGTGCCAGCAGCTTAGAATTTTTGTTCGCGTCAGATACGCAGTATTTT. Protein product: CASSLEFLFASDTQYF.

The V and J genes are TRBV20-1 and TRBJ2-7; 11 nucleotides agree with TRBD2. Germline V gene sequence: CDR1 DFQATT, CDR2 SNEGSKA (reference sequence). Germline trimming cut 3 bases from V and 2 bases from J; bases unmatched to any gene: 6. CDR3 length: 15 residues. CDR3 protein: CSASGALAGAYEQYF. The CDR3 DNA reads as TGCAGTGCTAGTGGGGCACTAGCGGGAGCCTACGAGCAGTACTTC.

The rearrangement joins TRBV29-1 to TRBJ2-2; D may correspond to TRBD1 or TRBD2 (5 bases each). Germline assignment: CDR1 SQVTM and CDR2 ANQGSEA. Between the trimmed V and J ends, which lost 6 bases and 6 bases, there was a span of 20 bases. This CDR3 has 15 amino acids. In DNA form, the CDR3 reads TGCAGCGTCCAAGCGGACAAGTCCCCCTCCGGGGAGCTGTTTTTT. It yields the protein CSVQADKSPSGELFF.

This clonotype was found a few times. The V and J genes are TRBV12-3 or TRBV12-4 and TRBJ2-3, with D perhaps TRBD1 (6 bases). The CDR3 loop spans 12 amino acids. V shed 3 bases and J shed 10 bases, with 11 bases lying between them. Written as DNA, the CDR3 is TGTGCCAGCAGTTTTGGCAGGGGCTCGCAGTATTTT. Its translation is CASSFGRGSQYF.